This TCR beta chain appears in the sequencing data of a study of blood T cell repertoires in COVID-19. At the level of the study: Acute and convalescent COVID-19 specimens originated in the United States, Italy and Spain. PBMCs, B-cell-depleted T cells, or T cells provided the cDNA or gDNA that made up the material.

The authors' processing: Amplification with reference gene primers provided the estimates of nucleated cell counts. This table comes from immunoSEQ multiplex PCR, and its TCRdb copy is limited to in-frame clones, with some not included. The DNA gave D and trimming, while V, J and clone size come from that table. Of tens of thousands of clones in the sample, about 79% were seen once. This clone has only a few counts. Unmatched junction bases numbered 9, after V lost 8 bases and J lost 1 base. The CDR3 extends over 17 amino acids. Per the germline V gene, CDR1 is PRHDT and CDR2 is FYEKMQ (reference sequence).

The specimen sequenced was peripheral blood. The V and J genes are TRBV13 and TRBJ2-2, with TRBD2 matching over 11 bases. This clonotype originated in a woman aged 55-75 years with acute or convalescent COVID-19. The DNA of the CDR3 is TGTGCCAGCCGGCCTAGCGGGAGGCCTGTGAACACCGGGGAGCTGTTTTTT. Its protein product is CASRPSGRPVNTGELFF.